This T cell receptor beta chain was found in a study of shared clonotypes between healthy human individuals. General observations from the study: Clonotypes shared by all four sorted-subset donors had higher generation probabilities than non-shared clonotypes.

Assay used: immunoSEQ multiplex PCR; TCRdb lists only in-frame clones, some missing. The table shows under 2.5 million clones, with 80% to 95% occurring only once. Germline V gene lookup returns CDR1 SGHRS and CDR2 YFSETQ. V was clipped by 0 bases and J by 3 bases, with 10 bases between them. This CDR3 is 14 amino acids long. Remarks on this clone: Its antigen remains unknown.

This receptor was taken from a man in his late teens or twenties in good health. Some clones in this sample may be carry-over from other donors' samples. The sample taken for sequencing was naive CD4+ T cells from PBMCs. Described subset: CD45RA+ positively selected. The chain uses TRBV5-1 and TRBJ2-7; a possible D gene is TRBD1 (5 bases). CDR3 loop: CASSLVLQGYEQYF. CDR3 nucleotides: TGCGCCAGCAGCTTGGTTCTCCAGGGCTACGAGCAGTACTTC.